A single sample is the source of the 20 T cell receptor beta chains below, sequenced in a study of immune evolution from preneoplasia to lung adenocarcinoma. Libraries were prepared by immunoSEQ multiplex PCR; TCRdb keeps only in-frame clonotypes and omits some of them. The table lists roughly 35,000 clones, about 73% of them singletons, with about 6% in the top ten. Material for sequencing was FFPE invasive lung adenocarcinoma tissue. Receptor source: a person aged 55 to 69 with lung adenocarcinoma.

This chain uses TRBV18 with TRBJ2-7; TRBD1 might be the D (6 bases). CDR1 and CDR2 (germline): KGHSH, LQKENI. The CDR3 consists of 16 residues. V was clipped by 6 bases and J by 3 bases, with 21 bases between them. DNA of the CDR3: TGTGCCAGCTCTCGCGAGACAGGAACGGTTAGCTACGAGCAGTACTTC. Its protein is CASSRETGTVSYEQYF.

This chain uses TRBV4-2 with TRBJ2-1, with 8 bases fitting TRBD2. CDR1 and CDR2 from the germline V gene are LGHNA and YNFKEQ. The length of the CDR3 is 14 residues. V was clipped by 1 base and J by 12 bases; unmatched bases: 8. The DNA for the CDR3 is TGTGCCAGCAGCCAAGGCAGGGTGGCGGGGGGGCAGTTCTTC. Its protein product is CASSQGRVAGGQFF.

This clone was found a few times. The CDR3 protein is CASSLLLGREQYF. The CDR3 bases are TGTGCCAGCAGTTTATTATTGGGGCGCGAGCAGTACTTC. The rearrangement joins TRBV27 to TRBJ2-7; a weak D match, TRBD1 (5 bases). The CDR3 has 13 amino acids. Between the trimmed V and J ends, which lost 1 base and 6 bases, there was a span of 10 bases. Germline V gene sequence: CDR1 MNHEY, CDR2 SMNVEV (reference sequence).

The chain uses TRBV27 and TRBJ1-4, with D perhaps matching TRBD1 (5 bases). CDR1 and CDR2 from the germline V gene are MNHEY and SMNVEV (reference sequence). The CDR3 is 14 amino acids. Trimming removed 2 bases at V and 5 bases at J, with 9 bases between. Here the CDR3 reads CASSLGGRNEKLFF. The CDR3 region has the DNA TGTGCCAGCAGTTTAGGGGGGAGAAATGAAAAACTGTTTTTT.

CDR3 coding DNA: TGTGCCAGCGCACGGAATACGCAGTATTTT. Translated: CASARNTQYF. This chain links TRBV2 with TRBJ2-3; D gene uncertain. Trimming cost V 8 bases and J 7 bases, with 7 bases left between them. Germline V gene data show CDR1 as SNHLY and CDR2 as FYNNEI. The CDR3 extends over 10 amino acids.

The chain carries TRBV4-2 and TRBJ2-1; TRBD2 might be the D (6 bases). This CDR3 contains 13 residues. The V end was cut by 4 bases, the J end by 7 bases, with 11 bases between. Germline values: CDR1 LGHNA, CDR2 YNFKEQ. The CDR3 bases are TGTGCCAGCAGCCGACCCGGGAGTAATGAGCAGTTCTTC. Encoded protein: CASSRPGSNEQFF.

The rearrangement uses TRBV28 and TRBJ1-5; no firm D call. The CDR3 has 12 amino acids. V lost 4 bases to trimming and J lost 3 bases, with 4 bases between them. Germline V gives CDR1 MDHEN, CDR2 SYDVKM. CDR3 loop: CASSSNNQPQHF. CDR3 coding DNA: TGTGCCAGCAGTTCCAACAATCAGCCCCAGCATTTT.

This chain joins TRBV28 and TRBJ1-4, with TRBD1 as a possible D gene (5 bases). This CDR3 spans 15 amino acids. The ends were cut back, 5 bases at V and 8 bases at J, with 18 bases in the middle. Germline V gene sequence: CDR1 MDHEN, CDR2 SYDVKM. The CDR3 here is CASSADSPSREKLFF. The CDR3 coding sequence is TGTGCCAGCAGTGCCGACAGTCCTTCTCGGGAAAAACTGTTTTTT.

This clone occurred once. Written as DNA, the CDR3 is TGTGCCAGCAGCTTGGCCGGGGGGGCGAACACTGAAGCTTTCTTT. This encodes CASSLAGGANTEAFF. The chain employs TRBV11-2 and TRBJ1-1; possible D gene TRBD1, 6 bases. The CDR3 runs to 15 residues. V lost 3 bases, J lost 1 base, and 12 bases lay in between. CDR1 is SGHAT, CDR2 FQNNGV, per germline.

The chain combines TRBV6-4 with TRBJ2-3; tentatively, D is TRBD2 (5 bases). The V end lost 2 bases, the J end lost 8 bases, and 11 bases lay between the germline ends. Germline assignment: CDR1 MRHNA and CDR2 SNTAGT. This CDR3 has 13 amino acids. The CDR3 region has the DNA TGTGCCAGCAGTGACGAACTAGAGGGTACGCAGTATTTT. This sequence encodes CASSDELEGTQYF.

In its sample, this clone is medium-sized. The chain has TRBV30 and TRBJ1-5, with a tentative D call TRBD1 (5 bases). CDR3 length: 13 amino acids. V lost 2 bases to trimming and J lost 7 bases, with 12 bases between them. CDR1 and CDR2 (germline): GTSNPN, SVGIG (reference sequence). The CDR3 loop is CAWSSGLWQPQHF. The CDR3 coding sequence is TGTGCCTGGAGTTCAGGGTTATGGCAGCCCCAGCATTTT.

This clone was seen a handful of times. The gene calls are TRBV7-9 and TRBJ2-7, with 10 nucleotides matching TRBD1. This CDR3 comprises 15 residues. CDR1 and CDR2 from the germline V gene are SEHNR and FQNEAQ (reference sequence). The J segment lost 7 bases and the V segment lost 3 bases, leaving 9 bases of the junction unmatched. CDR3 DNA: TGTGCCAGCAGCTTGGGACAGGGGAGCCGCGTAGAGCAGTACTTC. Translation gives CASSLGQGSRVEQYF.

This chain links TRBV27 with TRBJ2-7, with TRBD2 identical over 11 bases. The CDR3 totals 16 residues. The V and J ends lost 6 bases and 5 bases, in that order; junction bases with no gene match: 12. Germline assignment: CDR1 MNHEY and CDR2 SMNVEV (reference sequence). The chain's CDR3 is CASRVWGTSGPHEQYF. Written as DNA, the CDR3 is TGTGCCAGCAGGGTCTGGGGGACTAGCGGCCCGCACGAGCAGTACTTC.

The chain couples TRBV5-1 to TRBJ2-2, with unresolved D. The CDR3 is 14 amino acids. The germline CDR1 and CDR2 sequences are SGHRS and YFSETQ. V was cut by 7 bases and J by 3 bases, with 13 bases left in between. CDR3 region: CASRWYDYTGELFF. DNA of the CDR3: TGCGCCAGCCGTTGGTACGACTACACCGGGGAGCTGTTTTTT.

This rearrangement joins TRBV7-2 to TRBJ2-2; tentatively, D is TRBD2 (5 bases). Trimming shortened V by 5 bases and J by 1 base, and 5 bases separated the two germline ends. The CDR3 loop spans 13 amino acids. Germline loops: CDR1 SGHTA, CDR2 FQGNSA. CDR3 in amino acids: CASSRENTGELFF. CDR3 nucleotide sequence: TGTGCCAGCAGCCGGGAGAACACCGGGGAGCTGTTTTTT.

This clone turned up a few times. The chain links TRBV7-9 to TRBJ2-5, with D perhaps matching TRBD1 (5 bases). The CDR3 length is 13 residues. Germline V CDR1 and CDR2: SEHNR, FQNEAQ (reference sequence). Trimming stripped 6 bases from V and 0 bases from J, with 8 bases between. CDR3 amino acids: CASRQANQETQYF. The CDR3 nucleotides read TGTGCCAGCAGACAGGCAAACCAAGAGACCCAGTACTTC.

This clone has just a few counts. V usage is TRBV4-1 and J usage is TRBJ2-7; D is possibly TRBD1 (5 bases). V was pared by 1 base and J by 0 bases, with 10 bases between. This CDR3 has 15 amino acids. CDR1 and CDR2 (germline): MGHRA, YSYEKL. The CDR3 nucleotides are TGCGCCAGCAGCCAAGGCAGACAGCCCTCCTACGAGCAGTACTTC. Amino acids: CASSQGRQPSYEQYF.

V usage is TRBV5-6 and J usage is TRBJ2-6; maybe TRBD2 (6 bases). In germline, CDR1 is SGHDT, CDR2 YYEEEE. The V end was cut by 1 base, the J end by 1 base, with 6 bases between. The CDR3 extends over 15 amino acids. The CDR3 spells CASSLRGSGANVLTF. In nucleotides, the CDR3 is TGTGCCAGCAGCTTGCGGGGGTCTGGGGCCAACGTCCTGACTTTC. The whole variable domain, filled in from reference TRBV5-6 and TRBJ2-6, reads DAGVTQSPTHLIKTRGQQVTLRCSPKSGHDTVSWYQQALGQGPQFIFQYYEEEERQRGNFPDRFSGHQFPNYSSELNVNALLLGDSALYLCASSLRGSGANVLTFGAGSRLTVL.

The V and J genes are TRBV19 and TRBJ1-5, with D maybe TRBD1 (5 bases). Germline values: CDR1 LNHDA, CDR2 SQIVND (reference sequence). Trimming removed 3 bases from V and 6 bases from J, with 12 bases in between. The CDR3 extends over 14 amino acids. The CDR3 loop reads CASSIPGYGQPQHF. CDR3 DNA: TGTGCCAGTAGTATCCCAGGGTACGGTCAGCCCCAGCATTTT.

V usage is TRBV19 and J usage is TRBJ2-7, with D possibly TRBD1 on 6 matching bases. Trimming left V 4 bases short and J 3 bases short, with 16 bases between. Per germline, CDR1 LNHDA and CDR2 SQIVND (reference sequence). CDR3 length: 15 amino acids. This chain's CDR3 is CASSRDTNGVYEQYF. The CDR3 DNA sequence: TGTGCCAGTAGTAGGGACACAAACGGAGTCTACGAGCAGTACTTC.